This T cell receptor (beta chain) was identified in a study of T cells in Graves' hyperthyroidism and ophthalmopathy. About the research overall: The initial diagnosis was the point when peripheral blood was collected, ahead of any treatment. Broader study findings: Blood samples included most of the expanded thyroid clonotypes exceeding 0.001.

As to this clonotype: Its specificity is not known.

Template material for amplifying TCR beta CDR3 regions consisted of RNA transcripts. First-round RT-PCR targeting the TCR CDR3 was performed with the HTBI primer set. TCRdb used MiXCR to reprocess the multiplex PCR reads, holding one entry per CDR3 protein. The sample records about 370,000 distinct CDR3 sequences, 12% to 15% being singletons. The ends lost 2 bases at V and 5 bases at J; junction bases unmatched: 13. The CDR3 loop spans 17 amino acids. The germline gives CDR1 LGHNA, CDR2 YNFKEQ. The study based diagnoses on clinical symptoms, serum thyroxine and TRAb, thyroid ultrasound and orbital computed tomography. Fresh peripheral blood, 10 ml, was the source of the PBMCs.

Source material: blood. The chain carries TRBV4-2 and TRBJ1-2, with 8 bases that match TRBD1. The receptor was derived from a woman aged 55-69 years with Graves' ophthalmopathy. The CDR3 coding sequence is TGTGCCAGCAGCCAACCGAGGACAGGGTCCCGATCATATGGCTACACCTTC. The encoded protein is CASSQPRTGSRSYGYTF.